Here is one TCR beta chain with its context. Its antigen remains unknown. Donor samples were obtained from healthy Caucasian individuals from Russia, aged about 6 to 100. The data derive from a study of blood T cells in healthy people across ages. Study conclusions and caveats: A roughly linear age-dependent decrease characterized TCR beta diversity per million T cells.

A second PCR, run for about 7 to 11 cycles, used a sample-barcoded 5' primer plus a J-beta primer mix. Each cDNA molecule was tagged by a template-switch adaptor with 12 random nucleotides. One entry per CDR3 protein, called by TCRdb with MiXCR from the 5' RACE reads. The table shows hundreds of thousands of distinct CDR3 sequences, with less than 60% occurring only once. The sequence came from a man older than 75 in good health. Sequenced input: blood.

CDR3 DNA: TGTGCCAGCAGCGTCAAAACGGGATTTAATGAGCAGTTCTTC. Its translation: CASSVKTGFNEQFF. J is TRBJ2-1 and V is TRBV9; the D gene is possibly TRBD2 (5 bases). The germline V gene has CDR1 SGDLS and CDR2 YYNGEE. Trimming left V 2 bases short and J 7 bases short, with 13 bases between. This CDR3 comprises 14 residues. The whole variable domain, remainder taken from reference TRBV9 and TRBJ2-1, is DSGVTQTPKHLITATGQRVTLRCSPRSGDLSVYWYQQSLDQGLQFLIQYYNGEERAKGNILERFSAQQFPDLHSELNLSSLELGDSALYFCASSVKTGFNEQFFGPGTRLTVL.